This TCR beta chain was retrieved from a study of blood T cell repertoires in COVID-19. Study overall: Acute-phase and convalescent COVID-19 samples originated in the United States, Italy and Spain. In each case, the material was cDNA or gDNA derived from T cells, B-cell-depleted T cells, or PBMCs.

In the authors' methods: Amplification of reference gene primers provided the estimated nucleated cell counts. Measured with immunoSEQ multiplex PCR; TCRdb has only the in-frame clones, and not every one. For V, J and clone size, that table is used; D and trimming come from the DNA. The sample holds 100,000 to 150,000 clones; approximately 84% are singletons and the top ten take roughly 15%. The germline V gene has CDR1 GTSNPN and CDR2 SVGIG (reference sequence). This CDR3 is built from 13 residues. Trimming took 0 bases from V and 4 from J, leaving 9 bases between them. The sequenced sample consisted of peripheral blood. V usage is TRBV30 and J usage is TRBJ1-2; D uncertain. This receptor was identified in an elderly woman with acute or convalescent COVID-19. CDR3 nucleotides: TGTGCCTGGAGTGTTGGCAGAATCTATGGCTACACCTTC. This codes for CAWSVGRIYGYTF.